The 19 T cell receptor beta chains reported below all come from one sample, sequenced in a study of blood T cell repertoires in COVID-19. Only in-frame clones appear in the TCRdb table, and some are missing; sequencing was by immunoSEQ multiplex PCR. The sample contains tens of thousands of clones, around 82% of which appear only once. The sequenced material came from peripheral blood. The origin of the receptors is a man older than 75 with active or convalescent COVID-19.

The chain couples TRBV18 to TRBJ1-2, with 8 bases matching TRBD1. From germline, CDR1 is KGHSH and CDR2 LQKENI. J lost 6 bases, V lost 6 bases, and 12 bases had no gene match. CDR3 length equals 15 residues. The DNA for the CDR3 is TGTGCCAGCTCGCAACTTGGGCAGGGGGCTCATGGCTACACCTTC. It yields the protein CASSQLGQGAHGYTF.

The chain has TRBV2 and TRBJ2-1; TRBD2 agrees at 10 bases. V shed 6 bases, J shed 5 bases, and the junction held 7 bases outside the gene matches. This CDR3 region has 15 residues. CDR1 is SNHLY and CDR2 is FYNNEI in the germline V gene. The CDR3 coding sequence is TGTGCCAGCAGGGACGGACTAGCGGTCAACAATGAGCAGTTCTTC. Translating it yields CASRDGLAVNNEQFF. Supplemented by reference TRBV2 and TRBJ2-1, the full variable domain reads EPEVTQTPSHQVTQMGQEVILRCVPISNHLYFYWYRQILGQKVEFLVSFYNNEISEKSEIFDDQFSVERPDGSNFTLKIRSTKLEDSAMYFCASRDGLAVNNEQFFGPGTRLTVL.

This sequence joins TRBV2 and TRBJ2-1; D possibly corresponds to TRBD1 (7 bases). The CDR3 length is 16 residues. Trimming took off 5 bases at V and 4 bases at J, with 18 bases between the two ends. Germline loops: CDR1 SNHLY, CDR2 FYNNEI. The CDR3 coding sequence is TGTGCCAGCAGTCCGGAGGGACAGATTCCTTACAATGAGCAGTTCTTC. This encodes CASSPEGQIPYNEQFF.

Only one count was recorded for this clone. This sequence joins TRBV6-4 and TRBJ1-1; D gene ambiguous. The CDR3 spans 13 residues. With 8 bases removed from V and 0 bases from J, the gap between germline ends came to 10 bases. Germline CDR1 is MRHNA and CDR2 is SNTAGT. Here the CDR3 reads CASRATLNTEAFF. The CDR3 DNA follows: TGTGCCAGCCGCGCTACCTTGAACACTGAAGCTTTCTTT.

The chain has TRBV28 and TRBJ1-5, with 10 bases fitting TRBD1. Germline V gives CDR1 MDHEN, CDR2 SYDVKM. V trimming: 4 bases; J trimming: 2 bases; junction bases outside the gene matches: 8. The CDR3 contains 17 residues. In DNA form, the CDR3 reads TGTGCCAGCAGTTCCTCGACAGGGGGCAAGGGCAATCAGCCCCAGCATTTT. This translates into CASSSSTGGKGNQPQHF.

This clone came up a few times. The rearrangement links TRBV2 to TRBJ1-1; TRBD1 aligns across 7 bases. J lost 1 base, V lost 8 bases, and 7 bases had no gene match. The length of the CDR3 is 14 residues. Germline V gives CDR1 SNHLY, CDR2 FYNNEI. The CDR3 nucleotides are TGTGCCAGCTTAAAAGGGACAGAGAACACTGAAGCTTTCTTT. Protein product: CASLKGTENTEAFF.

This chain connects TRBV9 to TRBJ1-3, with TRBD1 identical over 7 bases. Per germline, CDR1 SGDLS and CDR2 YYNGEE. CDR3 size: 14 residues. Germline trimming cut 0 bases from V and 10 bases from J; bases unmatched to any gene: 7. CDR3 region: CASSVEQGPSTIYF. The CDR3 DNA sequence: TGTGCCAGCAGCGTAGAACAGGGGCCTTCGACCATATATTTT. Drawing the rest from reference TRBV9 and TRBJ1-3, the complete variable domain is DSGVTQTPKHLITATGQRVTLRCSPRSGDLSVYWYQQSLDQGLQFLIQYYNGEERAKGNILERFSAQQFPDLHSELNLSSLELGDSALYFCASSVEQGPSTIYFGEGSWLTVV.

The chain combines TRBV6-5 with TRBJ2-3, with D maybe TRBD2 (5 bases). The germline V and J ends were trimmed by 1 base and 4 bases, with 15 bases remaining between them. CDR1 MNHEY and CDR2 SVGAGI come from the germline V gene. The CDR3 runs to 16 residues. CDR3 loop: CASSYFSGFTADTQYF. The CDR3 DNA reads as TGTGCCAGCAGTTACTTTTCGGGGTTTACTGCAGATACGCAGTATTTT.

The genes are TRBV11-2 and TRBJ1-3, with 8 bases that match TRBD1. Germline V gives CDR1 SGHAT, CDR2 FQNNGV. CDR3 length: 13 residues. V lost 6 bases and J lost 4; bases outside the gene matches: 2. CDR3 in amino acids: CASRAGGGNTIYF. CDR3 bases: TGTGCCAGCAGAGCAGGGGGCGGAAACACCATATATTTT.

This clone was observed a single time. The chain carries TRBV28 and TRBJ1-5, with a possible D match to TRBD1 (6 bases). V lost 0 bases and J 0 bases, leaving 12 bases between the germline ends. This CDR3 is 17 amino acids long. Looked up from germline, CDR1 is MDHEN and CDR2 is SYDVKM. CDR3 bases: TGTGCCAGCAGTTTATGGGGGGCAGGGTATAGCAATCAGCCCCAGCATTTT. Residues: CASSLWGAGYSNQPQHF.

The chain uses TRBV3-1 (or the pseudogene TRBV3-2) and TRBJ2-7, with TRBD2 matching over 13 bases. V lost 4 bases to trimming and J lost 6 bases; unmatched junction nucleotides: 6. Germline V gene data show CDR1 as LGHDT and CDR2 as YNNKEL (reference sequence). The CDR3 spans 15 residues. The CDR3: CASSPRTSGSPEQYF. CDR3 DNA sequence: TGTGCCAGCAGCCCTCGGACTAGCGGGAGTCCCGAGCAGTACTTC.

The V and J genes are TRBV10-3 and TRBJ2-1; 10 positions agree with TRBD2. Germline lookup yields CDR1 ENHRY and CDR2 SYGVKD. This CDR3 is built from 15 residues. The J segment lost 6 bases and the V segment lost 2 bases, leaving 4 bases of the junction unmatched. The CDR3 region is CAISEPGLAANEQFF. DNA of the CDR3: TGTGCCATCAGTGAGCCCGGACTAGCGGCCAATGAGCAGTTCTTC.

CDR3 in amino acids: CASSQETQTSGRRSAQYF. The DNA for the CDR3 is TGTGCCAGCAGCCAAGAAACCCAGACTAGCGGGAGGAGATCAGCGCAGTACTTC. V and J are TRBV4-2 and TRBJ2-7; 13 positions agree with TRBD2. Per germline, CDR1 LGHNA and CDR2 YNFKEQ. The J segment lost 9 bases and the V segment lost 0 bases, leaving 14 bases of the junction unmatched. The CDR3 contains 18 residues.

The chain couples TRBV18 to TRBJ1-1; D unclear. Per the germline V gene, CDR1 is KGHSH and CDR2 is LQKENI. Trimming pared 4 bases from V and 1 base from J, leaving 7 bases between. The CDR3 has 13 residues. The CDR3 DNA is TGTGCCAGCTCACGGGGAGCGAACACTGAAGCTTTCTTT. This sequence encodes CASSRGANTEAFF. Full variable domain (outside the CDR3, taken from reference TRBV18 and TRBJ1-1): NAGVMQNPRHLVRRRGQEARLRCSPMKGHSHVYWYRQLPEEGLKFMVYLQKENIIDESGMPKERFSAEFPKEGPSILRIQQVVRGDSAAYFCASSRGANTEAFFGQGTRLTVV.

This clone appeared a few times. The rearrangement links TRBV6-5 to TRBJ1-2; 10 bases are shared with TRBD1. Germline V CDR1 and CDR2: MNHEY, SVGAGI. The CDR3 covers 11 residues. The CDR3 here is CGTGGSYGYTF. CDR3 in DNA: TGTGGGACAGGGGGGTCCTATGGCTACACCTTC.

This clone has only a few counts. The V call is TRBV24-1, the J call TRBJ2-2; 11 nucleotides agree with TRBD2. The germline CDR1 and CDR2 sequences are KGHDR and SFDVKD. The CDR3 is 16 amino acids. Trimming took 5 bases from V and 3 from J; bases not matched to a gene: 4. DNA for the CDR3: TGTGCCACCAGTGCCATGGGACTAGCGGACACCGGGGAGCTGTTTTTT. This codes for CATSAMGLADTGELFF.

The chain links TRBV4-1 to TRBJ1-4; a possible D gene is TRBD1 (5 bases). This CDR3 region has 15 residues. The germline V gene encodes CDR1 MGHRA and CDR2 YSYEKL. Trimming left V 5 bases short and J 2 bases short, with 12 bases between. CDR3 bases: TGCGCCAGCAGCTTAAGGGGCGCCACTAATGAAAAACTGTTTTTT. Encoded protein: CASSLRGATNEKLFF.

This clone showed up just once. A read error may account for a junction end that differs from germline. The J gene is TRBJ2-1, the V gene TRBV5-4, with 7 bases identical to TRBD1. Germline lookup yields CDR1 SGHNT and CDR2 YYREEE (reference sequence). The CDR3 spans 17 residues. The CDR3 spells CASSLAPSYRGRDEQFF. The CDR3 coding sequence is TGTGCCAGCAGTTTGGCCCCCAGCTACAGGGGAAGGGATGAGCAGTTCTTC.

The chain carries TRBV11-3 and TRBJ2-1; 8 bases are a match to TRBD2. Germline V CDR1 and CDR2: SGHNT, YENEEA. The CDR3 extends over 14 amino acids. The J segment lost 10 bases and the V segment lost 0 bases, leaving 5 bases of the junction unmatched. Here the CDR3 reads CASSLDFVAGEQFF. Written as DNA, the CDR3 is TGTGCCAGCAGCTTAGATTTTGTAGCGGGAGAGCAGTTCTTC.